The TCR beta chain under discussion was sequenced for a study of blood T cells in healthy people across ages (dated by TCRdb to about 2015). In the study overall: In model experiments, template switching captured about one uniquely barcoded TCR beta cDNA molecule for every two T cells. Using the same blood draw, the study looked at two additional independent replicas of 1 million unique cDNA reads for two donors, one aged 18 to 30 and the other aged 80 or older. Four age groups were formed from the donors: young (average approximately 15 years), middle-aged (approximately 40), aged (around 62) and long-lived (roughly 81). To track age-related changes in TCR beta repertoire diversity, the study relied on deep sequencing normalized with unique cDNA molecular identifiers. To avoid experimental bias, donors of different ages were randomly spread across the sequencing lanes.

Details on this clonotype: Its antigen remains unidentified. No base qualities exist here, and no much larger clone lies one base off it.

Donors were a few dozen systemically healthy Caucasian individuals from Russia aged roughly 6 to 100 years. Each donor gave 9 to 10 milliliters of peripheral blood, collected into EDTA-treated Vacutainer tubes. Ficoll-Paque density-gradient centrifugation was used to isolate PBMCs, with at least 6 million obtained per sample. Total RNA, at least 6 micrograms per sample, was extracted from PBMCs with Trizol reagent. For every donor, flow cytometry on a PBMC aliquot measured the percentage of naive CD45RAhigh/CD27high T cells. Library preparation was by 5' RACE. The listed sequencing device is Illumina HiSeq 2500. A second PCR of about 6 to 11 cycles was performed with a sample-barcoded 5' primer and a J-beta primer mix. A unique molecular identifier was introduced onto each TCR beta cDNA molecule by a template-switch 5' adaptor carrying 12 random nucleotides. Each sample yielded at least 3 million CDR3-containing paired-end reads. All of the RNA was converted into first-strand cDNA using the Mint cDNA synthesis kit, with a TRBC-specific oligonucleotide serving as the primer. Following uracil-DNA glycosylase treatment, a first 18-cycle PCR with universal primers M1SS and BC2_uni_R was performed on all cDNA. The paper's data handling went like this. Each sample was normalized by randomly selecting 1 million high-quality reads, each carrying a distinct molecular identifier. Reads sharing molecular identifiers were discarded rather than binned into consensus sequences. MiTCR, with a Q25 quality threshold and the strictest error-elimination algorithm, was used for CDR3 identification, clonotype clustering and error correction. A nonparametric unseen species model with Euler transformation was used to estimate lower-bound total TCR beta diversity. The public reads were run again by TCRdb, first through fastp at Q25 and then through MiXCR, and only productive beta chains were kept. Each entry merges the rows of one CDR3 protein and shows their most common DNA and genes. The V and J calls were determined by TCRdb, not by the authors. The sample table records roughly 1,800,000 distinct CDR3 sequences; less than 50% of these occur just once. The ten largest clones represent more than 2% of the sample.

From the cysteine up to the phenylalanine, the CDR3 has a length of 14 residues. This entry keeps only the CDR3 DNA: 42 bases, framed from base 1. Trimming accounts for 9 bases at V and 4 bases at J, while the number of junction bases matched to no gene is 11. CDR1 and CDR2 were assigned from the germline V gene as ENHRY and SYGVKD. Broader findings and caveats from the paper: Observed TCR beta diversity per million T cells fell roughly linearly with age, and a significant reduction was already apparent by age around 40. Because profiling used bulk unsorted PBMCs, naive and antigen-experienced compartments could not be compared conclusively. Estimates of total diversity based on one million sequenced T cells were regarded as lower bounds and as underestimates. Because the CMV infection status of the donors was unknown, age-related changes in expanded clonotypes may potentially have been confounded. The long-lived group showed more naive CD4+ T cells, fewer expanded clones and increased TCR diversity than the aged group, suggesting age selection. A strong correlation was found between observed TCR beta diversity and the percentage of naive T cells measured by flow cytometry.

The chain joins TRBV10-3 to TRBJ2-7, with TRBD1 matching 8 junction bases. The receptor comes from a woman between 40 and 50 years old in good health. Material for sequencing was blood. The DNA is as follows: TGTGCCATTTCGGCGGACAGGGAGATATACGAGCAGTACTTC. Its translation is CAISADREIYEQYF.